These 20 T cell receptor beta chains were sequenced from one sample in a study of T cells after yellow fever vaccination. MiXCR, applied by TCRdb to the 5' RACE reads, yields one record per CDR3 protein. The table shows some 240,000 distinct CDR3 sequences, with 3.6% occurring only once. This specimen was PBMCs, taken 15 days after the yellow fever booster vaccination. The receptors here all came from a man between 18 and 35 years old who received the YFV17D yellow fever vaccine.

This clonotype was observed many times. The V and J genes are TRBV5-1 and TRBJ1-6; D is uncertain. V was shortened by 0 bases and J by 7 bases, with 5 bases between the two germline ends. Per the germline V gene, CDR1 is SGHRS and CDR2 is YFSETQ. The CDR3 spans 13 residues. DNA for the CDR3: TGCGCCAGCAGCTTGGAGGCGAATTCACCCCTCCACTTT. It translates to CASSLEANSPLHF.

Ten or more counts support this clonotype. CDR3 nucleotide sequence: TGTGCCAGCAGCCGACCGGGACACTCCACCGGGGAGCTGTTTTTT. This encodes CASSRPGHSTGELFF. This rearrangement joins TRBV27 to TRBJ2-2, with D possibly matching TRBD1 (6 bases). The CDR3 extends over 15 amino acids. Per germline, CDR1 MNHEY and CDR2 SMNVEV (reference sequence). Trimming took off 6 bases at V and 4 bases at J, with 15 bases between the two ends.

This clonotype was detected a few times. The CDR3, as DNA: TGCGCCAGCAGCTTTAGACCAGGGGCGGACACCGGGGAGCTGTTTTTT. It yields the protein CASSFRPGADTGELFF. This rearrangement joins TRBV5-1 to TRBJ2-2, with D perhaps matching TRBD1 (6 bases). The CDR3 length is 16 residues. The germline V gene encodes CDR1 SGHRS and CDR2 YFSETQ. The V end lost 2 bases, the J end lost 3 bases, and 14 bases lay between the germline ends.

This clonotype was found many times. The CDR3 region has the DNA TGCGCCAGCAGAGCCCTTAAGGGGGCTAGCAATCAGCCCCAGCATTTT. Protein product: CASRALKGASNQPQHF. J is TRBJ1-5 and V is TRBV10-2, with 7 bases identical to TRBD1. V was pared by 6 bases and J by 0 bases, with 8 bases of the junction left unmatched. The V gene's germline CDR1 is WSHSY and CDR2 SAAADI. This CDR3 is built from 16 residues.

This clonotype was seen more than once but under ten times. V is TRBV6-5 and J is TRBJ1-1; D is undetermined. CDR3 length: 13 residues. The germline V and J ends were trimmed by 5 bases and 4 bases, with 11 bases remaining between them. Germline loops: CDR1 MNHEY, CDR2 SVGAGI. The CDR3 DNA is TGTGCCAGCAGTAATATAGGTAGCACTGAAGCTTTCTTT. This encodes CASSNIGSTEAFF.

At least ten counts were recorded for this clonotype. The DNA for the CDR3 is TGTGCCAGCAGCCTCGAAACAGAGAACACTGAAGCTTTCTTT. Translating gives CASSLETENTEAFF. This chain joins TRBV4-2 and TRBJ1-1; D call uncertain. This CDR3 has 14 residues. Trimming shortened V by 4 bases and J by 1 base, and 10 bases separated the two germline ends. Looked up from germline, CDR1 is LGHNA and CDR2 is YNFKEQ.

There are many counts of this clonotype. The genes are TRBV5-1 and TRBJ1-2; D not resolved. V was pared by 4 bases and J by 2 bases, with 9 bases between. Germline loops: CDR1 SGHRS, CDR2 YFSETQ. The CDR3 runs 13 residues. The CDR3 reads CASSADVNYGYTF. The CDR3 coding sequence is TGCGCCAGCAGCGCGGACGTAAACTATGGCTACACCTTC.

V usage is TRBV7-6 and J usage is TRBJ1-1, with D unclear. The CDR3 covers 12 residues. V was trimmed by 5 bases and J by 6 bases, leaving 10 bases between them. Germline V CDR1 and CDR2: SGHVS, FNYEAQ. The CDR3 DNA reads TGTGCCAGCAGCCTGACGCACGCTGAAGCTTTCTTT. This encodes CASSLTHAEAFF. The full variable domain, completed using reference TRBV7-6 and TRBJ1-1, is GAGVSQSPRYKVTKRGQDVALRCDPISGHVSLYWYRQALGQGPEFLTYFNYEAQQDKSGLPNDRFSAERPEGSISTLTIQRTEQRDSAMYRCASSLTHAEAFFGQGTRLTVV.

In its sample, this clonotype was seen many times. The chain is built from TRBV4-1 and TRBJ2-7; TRBD2 matches at 13 bases. The CDR3 contains 15 residues. Germline V lookup: CDR1 MGHRA, CDR2 YSYEKL. Trimming cost V 6 bases and J 3 bases; bases outside gene matches: 5. The CDR3, as DNA: TGCGCCAGCAGGCAGACTAGCGGGGGGAGCTACGAGCAGTACTTC. Its protein is CASRQTSGGSYEQYF.

The chain carries TRBV5-5 and TRBJ2-5; 8 bases are shared with TRBD1. Germline values: CDR1 SGHKS, CDR2 YYEKEE (reference sequence). The length of the CDR3 is 17 residues. V shed 4 bases, J shed 1 base, and the junction held 12 bases outside the gene matches. The CDR3 loop is CASSQGQAGGIQETQYF. The CDR3 DNA is TGTGCCAGCAGCCAGGGACAGGCTGGGGGCATCCAAGAGACCCAGTACTTC.

This clonotype was detected a few times. The chain combines TRBV9 with TRBJ2-2; no clear D. The germline V gene has CDR1 SGDLS and CDR2 YYNGEE. There are 13 residues in the CDR3. V lost 3 bases and J lost 1, with 4 bases in between. The CDR3 loop reads CASSDVNTGELFF. The CDR3 nucleotides read TGTGCCAGCAGCGATGTGAACACCGGGGAGCTGTTTTTT.

There are many counts of this clonotype. This rearrangement joins TRBV6-2 or TRBV6-3 to TRBJ2-7, with 13 bases identical to TRBD2. From germline, CDR1 is MNHEY and CDR2 SVGEGT. The V and J ends lost 0 bases and 4 bases, in that order; junction bases with no gene match: 9. The CDR3 runs to 18 residues. The CDR3 DNA reads TGTGCCAGCAGTTACTCCCCGGGACTAGCGGGGTTAGGGTACGAGCAGTACGTC. It translates to CASSYSPGLAGLGYEQYV.

This clonotype was observed at least ten times. The chain recombines TRBV20-1 with TRBJ1-2; weak D call: TRBD1 (6 bases). Per the germline V gene, CDR1 is DFQATT and CDR2 is SNEGSKA (reference sequence). The ends were cut back, 3 bases at V and 7 bases at J, with 27 bases in the middle. CDR3 size: 17 residues. CDR3 in DNA: TGCAGTGCTAGTGGAGTTACAGGGCCCTTGTTTGCGGGTGGCTACACCTTC. This gives the protein CSASGVTGPLFAGGYTF.

This clonotype was picked up many times. The rearrangement uses TRBV29-1 and TRBJ1-3, with D hard to call. The ends were cut back, 6 bases at V and 0 bases at J, with 9 bases in the middle. The germline CDR1 and CDR2 sequences are SQVTM and ANQGSEA. This CDR3 is built from 13 residues. The CDR3 region is CSVSANSGNTIYF. CDR3 DNA sequence: TGCAGCGTCTCTGCCAACTCTGGAAACACCATATATTTT.

This clonotype came up many times. The V and J genes are TRBV12-3 or TRBV12-4 and TRBJ2-7, with D tentatively TRBD1 or TRBD2 (5 bases each). V lost 1 base and J lost 6, with 10 bases in between. The CDR3 totals 13 residues. CDR3 sequence reads: CASSLGGASEQYF. The CDR3 region has the DNA TGTGCCAGCAGTTTAGGAGGGGCAAGCGAGCAGTACTTC.

This clonotype appeared many times. The genes are TRBV7-9 and TRBJ1-1, with D possibly TRBD1 on 5 matching bases. V lost 2 bases, J lost 4 bases, and 11 bases lay in between. The CDR3 has 14 amino acids. Germline V gives CDR1 SEHNR, CDR2 FQNEAQ (reference sequence). The CDR3 DNA follows: TGTGCCAGCAGCTTACGGGGGTCTAGCACTGAAGCTTTCTTT. Its translation is CASSLRGSSTEAFF.

Ten or more counts support this clonotype. CDR3 nucleotide sequence: TGTGCCACCAGGAAGAACACCGGGGAGCTGTTTTTT. This gives the protein CATRKNTGELFF. The V gene is TRBV24-1, the J gene TRBJ2-2; unclear D gene. The length of the CDR3 is 12 residues. CDR1 KGHDR and CDR2 SFDVKD come from the germline V gene. V shed 7 bases and J shed 1 base, with 3 bases lying between them.

This clonotype was counted at least ten times. V usage is TRBV5-1 and J usage is TRBJ2-3; D is ambiguous. The germline V gene encodes CDR1 SGHRS and CDR2 YFSETQ. The CDR3 runs to 15 residues. V shed 3 bases and J shed 6 bases, with 17 bases lying between them. The CDR3 nucleotides are TGCGCCAGCAGCTACGCTTGGGCACAACGGGATACGCAGTATTTT. Its translation is CASSYAWAQRDTQYF.

V usage is TRBV5-1 and J usage is TRBJ1-2, with no clear D. V was pared by 0 bases and J by 8 bases, with 14 bases between. CDR1 and CDR2 (germline): SGHRS, YFSETQ. The CDR3 contains 14 residues. The CDR3 nucleotides are TGCGCCAGCAGCTTGGACAGCCCCTCGGGCGGCTACACCTTC. It is translated as CASSLDSPSGGYTF.

This clonotype was detected only a few times. The V gene is TRBV5-4, the J gene TRBJ2-3; perhaps D is TRBD1 or TRBD2 (5 bases each). CDR1 and CDR2 (germline): SGHNT, YYREEE (reference sequence). V lost 6 bases to trimming and J lost 7 bases, with 12 bases between them. The CDR3 is made up of 12 amino acids. CDR3 bases: TGTGCCAGCACCAGAGGGGCGAATACGCAGTATTTT. Residues: CASTRGANTQYF.